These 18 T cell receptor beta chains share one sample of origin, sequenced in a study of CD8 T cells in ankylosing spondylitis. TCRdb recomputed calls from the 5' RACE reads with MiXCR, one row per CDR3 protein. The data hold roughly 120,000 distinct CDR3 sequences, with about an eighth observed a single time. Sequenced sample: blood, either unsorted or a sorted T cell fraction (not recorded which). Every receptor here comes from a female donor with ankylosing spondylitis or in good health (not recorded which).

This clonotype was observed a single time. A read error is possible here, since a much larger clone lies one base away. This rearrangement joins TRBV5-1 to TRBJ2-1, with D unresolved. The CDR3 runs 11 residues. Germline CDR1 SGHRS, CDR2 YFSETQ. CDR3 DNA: TGCGCCAGCAGCTTTTCGAATGACCAGTTCTTC. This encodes CASSFSNDQFF.

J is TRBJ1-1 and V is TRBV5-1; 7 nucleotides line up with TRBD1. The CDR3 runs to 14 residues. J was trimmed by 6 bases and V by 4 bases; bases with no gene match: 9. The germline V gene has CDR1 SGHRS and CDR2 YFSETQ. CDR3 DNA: TGCGCCAGCAGCCGGGACAGCGGGACCCCTGAAGCTTTCTTT. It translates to CASSRDSGTPEAFF.

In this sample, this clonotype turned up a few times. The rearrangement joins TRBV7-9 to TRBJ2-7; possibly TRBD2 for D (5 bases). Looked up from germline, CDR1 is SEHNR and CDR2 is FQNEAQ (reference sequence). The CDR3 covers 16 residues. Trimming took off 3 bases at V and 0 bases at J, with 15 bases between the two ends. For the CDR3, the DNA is TGTGCCAGCAGCTTTCTGGCGGGCATCCGCTCCTACGAGCAGTACTTC. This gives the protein CASSFLAGIRSYEQYF.

Here the CDR3 DNA reads TGCAGTGCTAGAGGAAAAGCAGATACGCAGTATTTT. Translating gives CSARGKADTQYF. V is TRBV20-1 and J is TRBJ2-3, with D unresolved. V lost 1 base and J lost 4, with 6 bases in between. This CDR3 comprises 12 residues. Per germline, CDR1 DFQATT and CDR2 SNEGSKA (reference sequence).

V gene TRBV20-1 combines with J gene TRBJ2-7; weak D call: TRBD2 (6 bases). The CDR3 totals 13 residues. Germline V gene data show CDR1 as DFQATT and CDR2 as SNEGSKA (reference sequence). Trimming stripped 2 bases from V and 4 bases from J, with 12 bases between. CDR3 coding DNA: TGCAGTGCTAGATTTGGGGGGAGGTACGAGCAGTACTTC. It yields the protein CSARFGGRYEQYF.

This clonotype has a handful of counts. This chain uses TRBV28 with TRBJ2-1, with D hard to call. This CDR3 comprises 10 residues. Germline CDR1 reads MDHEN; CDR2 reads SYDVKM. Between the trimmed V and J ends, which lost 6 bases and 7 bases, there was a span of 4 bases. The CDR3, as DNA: TGTGCCAGCAGCAGGAATGAGCAGTTCTTC. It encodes CASSRNEQFF.

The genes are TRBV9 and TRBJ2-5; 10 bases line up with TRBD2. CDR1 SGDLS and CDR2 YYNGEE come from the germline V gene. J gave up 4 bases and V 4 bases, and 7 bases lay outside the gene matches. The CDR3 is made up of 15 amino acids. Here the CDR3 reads CASSRSGGGRETQYF. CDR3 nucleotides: TGTGCCAGCAGCCGAAGCGGGGGGGGCCGAGAGACCCAGTACTTC.

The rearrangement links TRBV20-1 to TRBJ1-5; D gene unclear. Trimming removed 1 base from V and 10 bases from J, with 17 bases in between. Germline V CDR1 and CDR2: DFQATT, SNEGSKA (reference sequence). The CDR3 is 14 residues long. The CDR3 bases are TGCAGTGCTAGAGCGTGGGAGGGCCAAGGACCCCAGCATTTT. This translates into CSARAWEGQGPQHF.

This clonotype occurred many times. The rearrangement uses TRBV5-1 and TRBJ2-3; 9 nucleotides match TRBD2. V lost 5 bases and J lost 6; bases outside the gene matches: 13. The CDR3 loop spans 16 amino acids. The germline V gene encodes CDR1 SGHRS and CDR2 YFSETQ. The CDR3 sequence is CASRKLAGPPSDTQYF. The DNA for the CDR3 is TGCGCCAGCAGGAAACTAGCGGGCCCACCATCGGATACGCAGTATTTT.

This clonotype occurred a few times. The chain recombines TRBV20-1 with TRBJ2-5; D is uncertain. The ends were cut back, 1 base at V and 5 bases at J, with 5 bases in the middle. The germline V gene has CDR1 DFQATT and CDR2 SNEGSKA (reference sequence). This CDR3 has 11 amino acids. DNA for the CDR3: TGCAGTGCTAGAGTTCGGGAGACCCAGTACTTC. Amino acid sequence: CSARVRETQYF.

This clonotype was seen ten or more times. The chain's CDR3 is CSAGLSYNEQFF. The CDR3 DNA is TGCAGTGCTGGACTTTCCTACAATGAGCAGTTCTTC. The V call is TRBV20-1, the J call TRBJ2-1; maybe TRBD2 (5 bases). This CDR3 has 12 amino acids. V was shortened by 5 bases and J by 1 base, with 6 bases between the two germline ends. Germline V gene sequence: CDR1 DFQATT, CDR2 SNEGSKA (reference sequence).

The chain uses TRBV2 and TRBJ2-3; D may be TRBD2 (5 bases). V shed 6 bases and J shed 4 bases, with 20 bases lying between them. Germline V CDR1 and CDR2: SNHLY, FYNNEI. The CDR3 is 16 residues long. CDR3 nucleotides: TGTGCCAGCAGGGCGGGCCTACACGTCTTTGCAGATACGCAGTATTTT. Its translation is CASRAGLHVFADTQYF.

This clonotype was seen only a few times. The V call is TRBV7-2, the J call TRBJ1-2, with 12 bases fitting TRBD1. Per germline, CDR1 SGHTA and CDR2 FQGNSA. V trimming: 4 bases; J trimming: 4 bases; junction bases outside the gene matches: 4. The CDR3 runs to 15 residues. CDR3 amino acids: CASSSGTGGFYGYTF. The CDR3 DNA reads TGTGCCAGCAGCTCCGGGACAGGGGGCTTCTATGGCTACACCTTC.

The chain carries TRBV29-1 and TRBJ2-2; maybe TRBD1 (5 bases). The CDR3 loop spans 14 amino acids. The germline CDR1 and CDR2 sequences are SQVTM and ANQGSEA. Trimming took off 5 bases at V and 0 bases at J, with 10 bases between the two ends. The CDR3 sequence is CSVRGHANTGELFF. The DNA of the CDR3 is TGCAGCGTTCGAGGACACGCGAACACCGGGGAGCTGTTTTTT.

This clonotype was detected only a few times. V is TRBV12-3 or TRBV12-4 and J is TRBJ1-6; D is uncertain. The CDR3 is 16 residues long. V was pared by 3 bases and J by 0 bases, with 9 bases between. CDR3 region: CASSFGKSSYNSPLHF. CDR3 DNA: TGTGCCAGCAGTTTTGGGAAGAGCTCCTATAATTCACCCCTCCACTTT.

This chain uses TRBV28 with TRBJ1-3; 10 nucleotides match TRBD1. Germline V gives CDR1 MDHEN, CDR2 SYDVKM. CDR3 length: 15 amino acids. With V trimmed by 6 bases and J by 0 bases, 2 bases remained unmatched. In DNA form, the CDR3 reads TGTGCCAGCAGATGGACAGGGGGCTCTGGAAACACCATATATTTT. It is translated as CASRWTGGSGNTIYF.

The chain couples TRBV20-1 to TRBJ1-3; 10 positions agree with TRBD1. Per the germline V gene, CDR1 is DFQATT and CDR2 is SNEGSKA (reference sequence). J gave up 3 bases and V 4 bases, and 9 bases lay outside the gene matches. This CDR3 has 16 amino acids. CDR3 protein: CSANSPGTGVGNTIYF. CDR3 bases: TGCAGTGCTAACAGCCCCGGGACAGGGGTTGGAAACACCATATATTTT.

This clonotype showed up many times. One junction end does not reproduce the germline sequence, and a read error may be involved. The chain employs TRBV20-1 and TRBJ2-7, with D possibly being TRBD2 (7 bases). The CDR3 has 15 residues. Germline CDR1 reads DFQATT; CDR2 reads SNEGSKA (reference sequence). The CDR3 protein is CSAEGEGSLPYGQYF. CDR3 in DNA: TGCAGTGCTGAGGGGGAGGGGAGCCTCCCCTACGGGCAGTACTTC.